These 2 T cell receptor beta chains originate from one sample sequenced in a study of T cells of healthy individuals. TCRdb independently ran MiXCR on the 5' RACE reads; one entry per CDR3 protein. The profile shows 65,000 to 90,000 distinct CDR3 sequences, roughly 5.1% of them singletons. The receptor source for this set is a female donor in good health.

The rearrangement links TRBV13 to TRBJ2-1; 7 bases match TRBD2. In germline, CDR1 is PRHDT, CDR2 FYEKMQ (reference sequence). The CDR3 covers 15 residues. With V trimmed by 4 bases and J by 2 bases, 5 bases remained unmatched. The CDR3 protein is CASSSIAGPYNEQFF. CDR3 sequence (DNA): TGTGCCAGCAGCTCTATAGCGGGCCCCTACAATGAGCAGTTCTTC.

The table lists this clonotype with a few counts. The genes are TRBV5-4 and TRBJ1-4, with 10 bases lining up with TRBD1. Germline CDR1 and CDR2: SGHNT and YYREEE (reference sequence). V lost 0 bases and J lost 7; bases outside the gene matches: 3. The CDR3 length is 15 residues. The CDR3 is CASSLAGTGVEKLFF. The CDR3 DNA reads TGTGCCAGCAGCTTGGCCGGGACAGGGGTTGAAAAACTGTTTTTT. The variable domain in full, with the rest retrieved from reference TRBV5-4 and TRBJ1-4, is ETGVTQSPTHLIKTRGQQVTLRCSSQSGHNTVSWYQQALGQGPQFIFQYYREEENGRGNFPPRFSGLQFPNYSSELNVNALELDDSALYLCASSLAGTGVEKLFFGSGTQLSVL.